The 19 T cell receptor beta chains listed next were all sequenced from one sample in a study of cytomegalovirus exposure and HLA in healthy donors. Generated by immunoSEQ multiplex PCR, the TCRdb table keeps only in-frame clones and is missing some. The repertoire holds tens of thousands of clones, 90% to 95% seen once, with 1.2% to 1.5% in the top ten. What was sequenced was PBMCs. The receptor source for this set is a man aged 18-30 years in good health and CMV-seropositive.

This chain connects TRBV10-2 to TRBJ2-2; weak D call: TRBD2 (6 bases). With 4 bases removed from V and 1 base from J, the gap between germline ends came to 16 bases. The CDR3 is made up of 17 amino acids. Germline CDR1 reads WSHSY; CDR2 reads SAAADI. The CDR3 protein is CASSGGSRGLNTGELFF. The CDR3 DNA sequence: TGCGCCAGCAGTGGGGGGTCTCGGGGGTTGAACACCGGGGAGCTGTTTTTT.

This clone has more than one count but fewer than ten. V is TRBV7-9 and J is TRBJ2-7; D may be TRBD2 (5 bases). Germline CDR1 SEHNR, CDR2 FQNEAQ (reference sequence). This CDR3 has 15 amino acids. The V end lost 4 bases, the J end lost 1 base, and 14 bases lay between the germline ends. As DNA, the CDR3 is TGTGCCAGCAGCTCGGGAAGGGTAGAGTCCTACGAGCAGTACTTC. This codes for CASSSGRVESYEQYF.

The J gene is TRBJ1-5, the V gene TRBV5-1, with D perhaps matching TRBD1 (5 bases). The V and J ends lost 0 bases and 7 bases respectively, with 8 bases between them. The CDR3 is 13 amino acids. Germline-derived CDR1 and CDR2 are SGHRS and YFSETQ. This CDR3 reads CASSLAAGQPQHF. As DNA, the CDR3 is TGCGCCAGCAGCTTGGCAGCAGGGCAGCCCCAGCATTTT.

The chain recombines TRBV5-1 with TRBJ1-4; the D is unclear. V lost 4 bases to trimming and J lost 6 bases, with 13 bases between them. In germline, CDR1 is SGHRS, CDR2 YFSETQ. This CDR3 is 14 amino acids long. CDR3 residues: CASSLGGLDEKLFF. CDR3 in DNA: TGCGCCAGCAGCCTCGGAGGGCTAGATGAAAAACTGTTTTTT.

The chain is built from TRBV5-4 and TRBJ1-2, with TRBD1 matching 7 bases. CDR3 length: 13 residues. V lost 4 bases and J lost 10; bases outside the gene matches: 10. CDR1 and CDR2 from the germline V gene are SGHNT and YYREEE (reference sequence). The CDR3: CASSEQGTLAYTF. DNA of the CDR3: TGTGCCAGCAGCGAACAGGGGACGCTAGCCTACACCTTC. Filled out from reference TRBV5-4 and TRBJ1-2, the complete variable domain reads ETGVTQSPTHLIKTRGQQVTLRCSSQSGHNTVSWYQQALGQGPQFIFQYYREEENGRGNFPPRFSGLQFPNYSSELNVNALELDDSALYLCASSEQGTLAYTFGSGTRLTVV.

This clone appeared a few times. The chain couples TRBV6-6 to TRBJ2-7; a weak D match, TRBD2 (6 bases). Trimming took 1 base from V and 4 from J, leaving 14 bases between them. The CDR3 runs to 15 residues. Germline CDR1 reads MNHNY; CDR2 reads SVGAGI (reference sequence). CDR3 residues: CASSYYPGGGYEQYF. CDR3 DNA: TGTGCCAGCAGTTACTACCCAGGTGGGGGGTACGAGCAGTACTTC.

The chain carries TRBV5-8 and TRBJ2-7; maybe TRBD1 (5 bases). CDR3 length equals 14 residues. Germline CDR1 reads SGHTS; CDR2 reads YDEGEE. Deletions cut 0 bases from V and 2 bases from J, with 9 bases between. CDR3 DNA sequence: TGTGCCAGCAGCTTGGGGGGCAGTCCCTACGAGCAGTACTTC. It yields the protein CASSLGGSPYEQYF.

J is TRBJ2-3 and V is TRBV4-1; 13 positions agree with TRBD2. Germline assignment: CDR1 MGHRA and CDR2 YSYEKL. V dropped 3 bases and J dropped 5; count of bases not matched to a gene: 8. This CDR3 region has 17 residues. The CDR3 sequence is CASSQEPLAGGVDTQYF. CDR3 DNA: TGCGCCAGCAGCCAGGAACCACTAGCGGGAGGGGTAGATACGCAGTATTTT.

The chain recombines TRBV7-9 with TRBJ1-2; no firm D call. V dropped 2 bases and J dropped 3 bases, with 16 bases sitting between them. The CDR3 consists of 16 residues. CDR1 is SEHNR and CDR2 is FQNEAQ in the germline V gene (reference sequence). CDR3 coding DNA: TGTGCCAGCAGCTTACCGGGGAGAGCTGGTGACTATGGCTACACCTTC. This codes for CASSLPGRAGDYGYTF.

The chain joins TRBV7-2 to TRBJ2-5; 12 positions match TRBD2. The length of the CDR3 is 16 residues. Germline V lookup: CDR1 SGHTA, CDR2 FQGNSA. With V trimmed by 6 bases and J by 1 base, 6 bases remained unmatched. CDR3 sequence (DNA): TGTGCCAGCAGTCCACGACTAGCGGGGGCCCAAGAGACCCAGTACTTC. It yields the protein CASSPRLAGAQETQYF.

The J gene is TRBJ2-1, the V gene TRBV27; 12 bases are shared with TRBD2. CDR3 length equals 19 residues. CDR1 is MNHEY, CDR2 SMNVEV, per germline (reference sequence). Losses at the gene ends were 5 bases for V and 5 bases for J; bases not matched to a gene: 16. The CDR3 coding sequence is TGTGCCAGCAGTCCCTCCAGACTAGCGGGAGTTGGGGTAAACAATGAGCAGTTCTTC. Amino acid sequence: CASSPSRLAGVGVNNEQFF.

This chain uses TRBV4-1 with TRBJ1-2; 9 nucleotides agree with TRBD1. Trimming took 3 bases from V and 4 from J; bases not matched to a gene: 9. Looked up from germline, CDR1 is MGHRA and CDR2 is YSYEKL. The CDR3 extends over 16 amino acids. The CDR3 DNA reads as TGCGCCAGCAGCCAGGGACCGGGACAGGGCCTCTATGGCTACACCTTC. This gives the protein CASSQGPGQGLYGYTF.

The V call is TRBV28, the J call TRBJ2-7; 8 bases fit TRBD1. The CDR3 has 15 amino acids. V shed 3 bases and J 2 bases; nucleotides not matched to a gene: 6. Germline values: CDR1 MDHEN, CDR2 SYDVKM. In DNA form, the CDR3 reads TGTGCCAGCAGTTTGCCCGGGACAGGAGCCTACGAGCAGTACTTC. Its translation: CASSLPGTGAYEQYF.

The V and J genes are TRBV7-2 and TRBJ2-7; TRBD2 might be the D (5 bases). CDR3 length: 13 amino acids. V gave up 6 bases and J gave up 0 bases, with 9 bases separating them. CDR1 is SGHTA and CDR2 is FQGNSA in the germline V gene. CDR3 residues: CASRAEASYEQYF. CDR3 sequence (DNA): TGTGCCAGCAGGGCGGAGGCCTCCTACGAGCAGTACTTC.

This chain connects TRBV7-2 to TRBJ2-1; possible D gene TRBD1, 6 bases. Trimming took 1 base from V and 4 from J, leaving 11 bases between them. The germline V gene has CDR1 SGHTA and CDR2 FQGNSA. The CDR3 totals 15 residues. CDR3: CASSLDRARYNEQFF. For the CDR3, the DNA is TGTGCCAGCAGCTTAGACAGGGCCCGATACAATGAGCAGTTCTTC.

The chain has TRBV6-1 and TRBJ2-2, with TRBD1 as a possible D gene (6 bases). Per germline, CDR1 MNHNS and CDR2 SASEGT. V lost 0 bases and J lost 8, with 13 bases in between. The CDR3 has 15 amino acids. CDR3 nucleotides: TGTGCCAGCAGTGAAGCGACAGGAAGGTCAGGGGAGCTGTTTTTT. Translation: CASSEATGRSGELFF.

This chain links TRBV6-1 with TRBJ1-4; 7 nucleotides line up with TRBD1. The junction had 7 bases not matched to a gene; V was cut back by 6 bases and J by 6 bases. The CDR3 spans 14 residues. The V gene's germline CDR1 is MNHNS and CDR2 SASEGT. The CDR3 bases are TGTGCCAGCAGAATCGACAGGGATCATGAAAAACTGTTTTTT. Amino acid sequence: CASRIDRDHEKLFF.

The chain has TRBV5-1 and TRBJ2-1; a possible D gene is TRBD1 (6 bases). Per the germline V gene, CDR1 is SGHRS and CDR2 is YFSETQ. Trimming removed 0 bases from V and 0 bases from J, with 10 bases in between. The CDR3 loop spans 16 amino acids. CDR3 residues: CASSLAADSSYNEQFF. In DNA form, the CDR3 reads TGCGCCAGCAGCTTGGCGGCGGACAGCTCCTACAATGAGCAGTTCTTC.

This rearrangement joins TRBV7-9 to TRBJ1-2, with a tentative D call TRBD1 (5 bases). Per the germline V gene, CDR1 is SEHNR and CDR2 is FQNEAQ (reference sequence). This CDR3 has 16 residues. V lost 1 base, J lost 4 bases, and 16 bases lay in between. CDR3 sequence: CASSLDFDRFFYGYTF. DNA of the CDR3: TGTGCCAGCAGCTTAGATTTCGACAGATTTTTCTATGGCTACACCTTC.